This record looks at one T cell receptor beta chain sequence and its context. This clonotype showed up many times. The antigen it binds to is not known. No base quality information exists; no much larger clone differs at one position. This sample was taken from a study of early T cells in non-severe SARS-CoV-2 infection (dated by TCRdb to the early 2020s). Background for the entire study: TCR sequencing used bulk RNA from unsorted whole blood, so alpha and beta chains could not be paired. The paper's findings and limits, for the study overall: VDJdb matching was skewed toward anti-spike CD8 responses and likely underestimated virus-specific expansions, missing private and CD4 specificities.

According to the germline V gene, CDR1 reads MRHNA and CDR2 reads SNTAGT. The V end gives up 6 bases and the J end 8 bases, leaving 5 bases in the junction not matched to a gene. The CDR3 goes from the cysteine to the phenylalanine over 15 residues. The entry retains the CDR3 DNA only, 45 bases that are in frame from base 1. This was a case-control study nested in a cohort of healthcare workers in London, UK, who had nasopharyngeal swab PCR tests and blood samples taken every week. Healthcare workers were enrolled in the week of the UK lockdown, from 23 to 31 March 2020, and were followed every week for up to about 16 weeks. Library method: 5' RACE. The instrument was a NextSeq 500. The TCR library protocol attached unique molecular identifiers to individual cDNA molecules to correct for sequencing error and PCR bias. Both TCR alpha and beta chains were sequenced, and tight co-correlation was observed between alpha and beta sequence abundances in each sample. On the authors' methods: V gene, J gene and CDR3 annotation of TCR sequences was performed with Decombinator V4. Expanded TCRs were defined as changing significantly between any two time points under a Poisson model with p below 0.0001. Abundances of TCRs were expressed as counts per million after normalisation to the total number of TCRs sequenced in each sample. MAIT TCRs were defined by TRAV1-2 paired with TRAJ12, TRAJ20 or TRAJ33, and iNKT TCRs by TRAV10 paired with TRAJ18. VDJdb, accessed 1 November 2021, was searched for CMV, EBV and SARS-CoV-2 annotated TCRs, excluding TCRs annotated for multiple antigens. Clones were called with MiXCR by TCRdb after fastp trimmed the public reads at Q25, and only in-frame beta chains were retained. Rows are combined by CDR3 protein, so each entry shows the most common genes and DNA. TCRdb's processing, not the authors' own work, is the source of the V and J calls. This sample has 70,000 to 90,000 distinct CDR3 sequences in its table, and about 10% of those were observed once. The ten top clones hold around 7.5% of the sample.

This TCR was sampled from an adult who was a healthcare worker with PCR-confirmed SARS-CoV-2 infection or an uninfected control (not recorded which). The chain uses TRBV6-4 and TRBJ2-1, with 15 junctional bases fitting TRBD2. Source: whole blood, taken at baseline. CDR3 loop: CASSGLAGGVDEQFF. The bases are TGTGCCAGCAGCGGACTAGCGGGAGGGGTGGATGAGCAGTTCTTC.